The T cell receptor beta chain under discussion was sequenced for a study of cytomegalovirus exposure and HLA in healthy donors. Study summary: An earlier analysis identified 120 million or so unique TCR beta sequences in 170 million or so T cells. Study-wide findings and caveats: HLA alleles were associated with roughly 17,000 TCR beta sequences in a later analysis at 0.05 false discovery rate.

Comments on this clone: The antigen is unknown.

PCR amplification relied on 60 Vbeta primers (plus 13 Jbeta primers). Sequencing was performed with immunoSEQ multiplex PCR; in TCRdb, only in-frame clones are kept and a portion is missing. Of 120,000 or so clones listed, approximately 87% are singletons. The sequenced material came from PBMCs. The origin of this receptor is a man between 18 and 29 years old in good health and CMV-seropositive.

Here the CDR3 reads CAWGGYQETQYF. The CDR3 coding sequence is TGTGCCTGGGGGGGGTACCAAGAGACCCAGTACTTC. The rearrangement links TRBV30 to TRBJ2-5; D perhaps matches TRBD2 (6 bases). The CDR3 is 12 residues long. V lost 5 bases to trimming and J lost 0 bases, with 7 bases between them. Per germline, CDR1 GTSNPN and CDR2 SVGIG (reference sequence).